This T cell receptor beta chain was documented in a study of human T cells and chemical hapten exposure. The time point: patch test 2, 6 weeks after DPC sensitization. The treatment denotes: therapeutic diphenylcyclopropenone sensitization with weekly scalp DPC. The germline V and J ends were trimmed by 3 bases and 7 bases, with 14 bases remaining between them. The length of the CDR3 is 14 residues. Per germline, CDR1 SNHLY and CDR2 FYNNEI. In TCRdb, the RACE reads were re-called with MiXCR into one record per CDR3 protein. The sample lists about 100,000 distinct CDR3 sequences, about 10% occurring once. This clonotype was found a few times.

The sequence derives from a woman aged 40 to 55 with alopecia areata. Some clones in this sample may be carry-over from other donors' samples. Source: whole blood, taken in connection with sensitization to the hapten diphenylcyclopropenone (DPC). J is TRBJ2-3 and V is TRBV2, with a possible D match to TRBD2 (6 bases). DNA of the CDR3: TGTGCCAGCAGTGATGTTAGGGAGGCTTATACGCAGTATTTT. As protein: CASSDVREAYTQYF.